The sequence of this TCR beta chain was determined in a study of human T cells and chemical hapten exposure. Whole-study context: The patients, most of them female, presented with alopecia areata, totalis or universalis.

Regarding time point: patch test 2, 6 weeks after DPC sensitization. Sample treatment: therapeutic diphenylcyclopropenone sensitization with weekly scalp DPC. Alopecia patients deemed DPC-suitable, aged 18 to 70, excluding pregnancy. Germline loops: CDR1 LNHDA, CDR2 SQIVND (reference sequence). The CDR3 extends over 14 amino acids. The V end lost 6 bases, the J end lost 1 base, and 13 bases lay between the germline ends. This clonotype was picked up many times. TCRdb re-derived calls from the RACE reads in MiXCR, one entry per CDR3 protein. Among 110,000 to 150,000 distinct CDR3 sequences listed, about 11% were seen once.

The sequenced sample was whole blood, obtained in connection with sensitization to the hapten diphenylcyclopropenone (DPC). The sequence was collected from a woman between 45 and 65 years old with alopecia areata. Some clones in this sample may be carry-over from other donors' samples. This chain connects TRBV19 to TRBJ2-7, with D possibly being TRBD2 (7 bases). The CDR3 protein is CASSPAGQSYEQYF. The CDR3 nucleotides are TGTGCCAGTAGCCCAGCGGGACAATCCTACGAGCAGTACTTC.